This passage covers 9 T cell receptor beta chains from one sample sequenced in a study of glioma-infiltrating T cells. TCR alpha and beta CDR3 regions were amplified from RNA using iRepertoire nested multiplex PCR. TCRdb analysed the multiplex PCR reads with MiXCR anew, one entry per CDR3 protein. The profile shows tens of thousands of distinct CDR3 sequences, less than 30% of them singletons. Sequenced input: glioma tissue, nonneoplastic brain tissue, or PBMCs (not recorded which). The source is a human donor with low-grade glioma or glioblastoma, undergoing nonglioma brain surgery, or in good health (not recorded which).

This clonotype has a handful of counts. The CDR3 bases are TGTGCCAGCAGTTACGGGACTAGCGGTTACGAGCAGTACTTC. Translation: CASSYGTSGYEQYF. The chain has TRBV6-6 and TRBJ2-7, with 11 bases fitting TRBD2. The V segment lost 2 bases and the J segment 4 bases; nucleotides outside the gene matches: 1. The germline V gene has CDR1 MNHNY and CDR2 SVGAGI (reference sequence). The CDR3 consists of 14 residues.

This clonotype was detected many times. The gene calls are TRBV20-1 and TRBJ1-5; 9 bases agree with TRBD1. V lost 6 bases to trimming and J lost 10 bases; unmatched junction nucleotides: 13. The germline gives CDR1 DFQATT, CDR2 SNEGSKA (reference sequence). This CDR3 is built from 14 residues. CDR3 sequence reads: CSAIGTGREGPQHF. CDR3 coding DNA: TGCAGTGCCATTGGGACAGGGCGCGAAGGACCCCAGCATTTT.

This clonotype has at least ten counts. In DNA, the CDR3 is TGTGCCAGCAGCCAAAACGACAGGGTTGGCGGCTACACCTTC. It encodes CASSQNDRVGGYTF. This chain joins TRBV7-2 and TRBJ1-2; 7 bases agree with TRBD1. CDR1 is SGHTA and CDR2 is FQGNSA in the germline V gene. With V trimmed by 5 bases and J by 8 bases, 11 bases remained unmatched. This CDR3 has 14 residues.

This clonotype was observed a handful of times. The V gene is TRBV4-2, the J gene TRBJ2-7, with D perhaps assigned TRBD1 or TRBD2 (5 bases each). This CDR3 contains 16 residues. Looked up from germline, CDR1 is LGHNA and CDR2 is YNFKEQ. V dropped 4 bases and J dropped 3 bases, with 19 bases sitting between them. The CDR3 protein is CASSLRARDLNYEQYF. CDR3 sequence (DNA): TGTGCCAGCAGCCTCCGTGCCCGGGACCTAAACTACGAGCAGTACTTC.

Note on this clonotype: Being one base from a much bigger clone, this may be a read error. In this CDR3 the conserved last residue, phenylalanine or tryptophan, is missing, so a read error is likely. V is TRBV20-1 and J is TRBJ1-4; D might be TRBD1 (5 bases). The germline CDR1 and CDR2 sequences are DFQATT and SNEGSKA (reference sequence). V lost 3 bases, J lost 4 bases, and 9 bases lay in between. This CDR3 has 13 amino acids. Written as DNA, the CDR3 is TGCAGTGCTAGTGAGGGGATTAATGAAAAACTGTTTTGT. Translating it yields CSASEGINEKLFC.

There are a few counts of this clonotype. The chain joins TRBV6-1 to TRBJ1-6; D gene ambiguous. The CDR3 covers 14 residues. Germline CDR1 and CDR2: MNHNS and SASEGT. V lost 5 bases, J lost 9 bases, and 14 bases lay in between. CDR3 sequence: CASSKDGRLSPLHF. CDR3 in DNA: TGTGCCAGCAGTAAAGACGGAAGGCTTTCACCCCTCCACTTT.

For this clonotype: Given a much more abundant clone one base away, this may be a read error. The chain combines TRBV5-4 with TRBJ1-2, with 8 bases that match TRBD1. From germline, CDR1 is SGHNT and CDR2 YYREEE (reference sequence). The length of the CDR3 is 16 residues. V lost 4 bases to trimming and J lost 2 bases; unmatched junction nucleotides: 10. The CDR3 DNA is TGTGCCAGCAGCCAAGGTCCCGGACAGGGAAACTATGGCTACACCTTC. Its protein is CASSQGPGQGNYGYTF.

This clonotype showed up many times. This chain connects TRBV7-2 to TRBJ2-3; D perhaps matches TRBD1 (6 bases). The CDR3 consists of 13 residues. V lost 5 bases to trimming and J lost 2 bases, with 8 bases between them. The germline gives CDR1 SGHTA, CDR2 FQGNSA. The CDR3 coding sequence is TGTGCCAGCAGCACAGGGATCACAGATACGCAGTATTTT. Translation gives CASSTGITDTQYF.

This clonotype was counted at least ten times. The chain carries TRBV27 and TRBJ2-1, with D tentatively TRBD2 (6 bases). The V and J ends lost 4 bases and 9 bases respectively, with 19 bases between them. Germline values: CDR1 MNHEY, CDR2 SMNVEV (reference sequence). CDR3 length equals 15 residues. This CDR3 is CASSSTGAPGSEQFF. Here the CDR3 DNA reads TGTGCCAGCAGTTCTACGGGAGCCCCAGGTAGTGAGCAGTTCTTC.